This T cell receptor beta chain is from a study of blood T cell repertoires in COVID-19. This CDR3 contains 16 residues. V lost 0 bases and J lost 3; bases outside the gene matches: 4. Per the germline V gene, CDR1 is KGHSH and CDR2 is LQKENI. Individuals drawn from 24 US areas were roughly 18 to 95 years old. Points on this clone: Other DNA sequences in the same sample also yield this CDR3.

The authors' processing: Cell counts per sample came from amplifying reference gene primers. The protocol was immunoSEQ multiplex PCR, while the TCRdb copy is restricted to in-frame clones and leaves out a portion. V and J calls and clone size are as listed in that table; D and trimming were resolved from the DNA. The sample consists of hundreds of thousands of clones, around 84% of them appearing once. Sequencing was done on a sample of PBMCs or T cells enriched from blood (not recorded which). The clonotype comes from a woman aged 45-59 years who had recovered from COVID-19. The V call is TRBV18, the J call TRBJ2-3; 9 bases fit TRBD2. For the CDR3, the DNA is TGTGCCAGCTCACCACCGAGCGGGGGGTTAACAGATACGCAGTATTTT. This gives the protein CASSPPSGGLTDTQYF.